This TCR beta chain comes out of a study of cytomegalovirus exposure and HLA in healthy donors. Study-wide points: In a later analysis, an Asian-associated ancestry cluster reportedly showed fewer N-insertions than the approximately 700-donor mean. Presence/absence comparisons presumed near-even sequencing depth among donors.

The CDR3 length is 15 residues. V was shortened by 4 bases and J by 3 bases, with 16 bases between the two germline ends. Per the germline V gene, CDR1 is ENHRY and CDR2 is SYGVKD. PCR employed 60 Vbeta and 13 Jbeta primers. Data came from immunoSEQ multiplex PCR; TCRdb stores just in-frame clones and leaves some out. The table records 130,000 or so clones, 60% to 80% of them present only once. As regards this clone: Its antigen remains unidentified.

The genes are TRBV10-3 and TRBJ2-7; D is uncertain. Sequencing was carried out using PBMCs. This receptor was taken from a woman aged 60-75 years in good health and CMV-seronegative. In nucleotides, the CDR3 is TGTGCCATCAGTGTTGGTGCAGGTACTTACTACGAGCAGTACTTC. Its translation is CAISVGAGTYYEQYF.